This T cell receptor beta chain was found in a study of blood T cell repertoires in COVID-19. The CDR3 length is 15 residues. V lost 5 bases and J 10 bases, leaving 18 bases between the germline ends. The germline V gene has CDR1 MNHEY and CDR2 SVGAGI. Assay used: immunoSEQ multiplex PCR; TCRdb lists only in-frame clones, some missing. The profile shows 65,000 to 80,000 clones, around nine tenths of them singletons. V usage is TRBV6-5 and J usage is TRBJ1-6; D is unresolved. The clonotype originates from a man aged 50-59 years with active COVID-19. Sequenced material: peripheral blood. The CDR3 here is CASSPNPHSGSPLHF. The CDR3 region has the DNA TGTGCCAGCAGTCCGAATCCCCACTCGGGATCACCCCTCCACTTT.